The clone carrying this T cell receptor (beta chain) was detected a few times. Its antigen is not known. The entry originates in a study of identical twins. General observations from the study: Excess low generation probability was seen in twin-shared out-of-frame alpha sequences.

Germline V lookup: CDR1 KGHDR, CDR2 SFDVKD. The CDR3 is 16 amino acids. Trimming removed 5 bases from V and 2 bases from J; junction bases left unmatched: 6. TCRdb used MiXCR to reprocess the 5' RACE reads, holding one entry per CDR3 protein. The table lists hundreds of thousands of distinct CDR3 sequences, approximately 6.1% of them singletons. This TCR derives from a man in his late teens or twenties in good health. The chain carries TRBV24-1 and TRBJ2-2; 8 bases are a match to TRBD1. The specimen sequenced was naive T cells sorted from blood. CDR3 in DNA: TGTGCCACCAGTGGTCCGACAGGGGTAAACACCGGGGAGCTGTTTTTT. Encoded protein: CATSGPTGVNTGELFF.